The 6 T cell receptor beta chains in this list originate from one sample, sequenced in a study of monozygotic twins with inflammatory bowel disease. TCRdb reanalyzed the 5' RACE reads and collapses them to one entry per CDR3 protein, without DNA. This listing includes 300,000 to 350,000 distinct CDR3 sequences. Sequencing was carried out using blood. These receptors all come from a human donor with ulcerative colitis or Crohn's disease, or a healthy co-twin of an affected twin (not recorded which).

The rearrangement links TRBV12-3 or TRBV12-4 to TRBJ2-7; TCRdb picks TRBD1, but there is no DNA to check that call. This CDR3 region has 14 residues. The CDR3 spells CASSDGTVSYEQYF.

The chain uses TRBV30 and TRBJ2-7; with no DNA, the TCRdb D assignment of TRBD1 cannot be verified. The CDR3 has 12 amino acids. Germline-derived CDR1 and CDR2 are GTSNPN and SVGIG (reference sequence). The CDR3 loop is CARIGPGNEQYF.

The gene calls are TRBV29-1 and TRBJ2-1. The CDR3 has 15 amino acids. The V gene's germline CDR1 is SQVTM and CDR2 ANQGSEA. The CDR3 sequence: CSVEGDKGSYNEQFF.

The V gene is TRBV24-1, the J gene TRBJ2-2. CDR3 length equals 15 residues. Germline CDR1 and CDR2: KGHDR and SFDVKD. The CDR3: CATTSQNLHTGELFF.

This chain joins TRBV5-5 and TRBJ2-1; absent DNA, TCRdb's TRBD1 call cannot be checked. Germline-derived CDR1 and CDR2 are SGHKS and YYEKEE (reference sequence). This CDR3 region has 17 residues. The CDR3 region is CASSLVWASSGGNEQFF.

The genes are TRBV5-1 and TRBJ2-1; TCRdb's D gene call, TRBD1, goes unchecked for lack of DNA. CDR1 is SGHRS and CDR2 is YFSETQ in the germline V gene. This CDR3 is built from 17 residues. CDR3 protein: CASSPGGSATVYNEQFF.